These 28 T cell receptor beta chains were all obtained from the same sample, sequenced in a study of OX40 agonist ivuxolimab in advanced cancers. Clones were sequenced by immunoSEQ multiplex PCR, and TCRdb holds only the in-frame ones, with some missing. Of 50,000 to 70,000 clones in the sample, 80% to 95% were seen once. Sequenced here: CD4+ or CD8+ T cells sorted from blood, sampled in a trial of the OX40 agonist ivuxolimab. The receptor set was obtained from an adult with an advanced solid tumor such as melanoma, head and neck, liver or kidney cancer.

The chain combines TRBV19 with TRBJ1-4; D is unclear. Germline loops: CDR1 LNHDA, CDR2 SQIVND (reference sequence). The V gene lost 6 bases and the J gene lost 4 bases, with 12 bases spanning the gap. This CDR3 has 14 residues. The CDR3 sequence is CASRSRSLNEKLFF. The CDR3 coding sequence is TGTGCCAGTAGGAGCAGGTCGCTTAATGAAAAACTGTTTTTT.

The chain recombines TRBV7-6 with TRBJ2-2; D not resolved. The V and J ends lost 1 base and 4 bases respectively, with 7 bases between them. The germline CDR1 and CDR2 sequences are SGHVS and FNYEAQ. The CDR3 has 14 amino acids. The CDR3 nucleotides read TGTGCCAGCAGCTTAGTCCCAGGCACCGGGGAGCTGTTTTTT. It yields the protein CASSLVPGTGELFF.

This clone was found once. J is TRBJ2-5 and V is TRBV18; 11 bases align to TRBD2. The CDR3 extends over 16 amino acids. V lost 2 bases, J lost 2 bases, and 4 bases stayed unmatched. Germline CDR1 KGHSH, CDR2 LQKENI. CDR3 sequence reads: CASSPFLAGGQETQYF. CDR3 nucleotides: TGTGCCAGCTCACCATTCTTAGCGGGAGGGCAAGAGACCCAGTACTTC. The full variable domain, with the rest looked up from reference TRBV18 and TRBJ2-5, is NAGVMQNPRHLVRRRGQEARLRCSPMKGHSHVYWYRQLPEEGLKFMVYLQKENIIDESGMPKERFSAEFPKEGPSILRIQQVVRGDSAAYFCASSPFLAGGQETQYFGPGTRLLVL.

The V call is TRBV29-1, the J call TRBJ1-4; D call uncertain. The CDR3 consists of 14 residues. V dropped 1 base and J dropped 4 bases, with 10 bases sitting between them. CDR1 is SQVTM, CDR2 ANQGSEA, per germline. The CDR3 DNA reads TGCAGCGTTGAAGGGACCAAGGGTAATGAAAAACTGTTTTTT. It translates to CSVEGTKGNEKLFF.

The CDR3 DNA sequence: TGTGCCAGCAGTACCCGGACTAGCGCGGTCTACGAGCAGTACTTC. This sequence encodes CASSTRTSAVYEQYF. The chain combines TRBV27 with TRBJ2-7; 9 bases line up with TRBD2. Germline loops: CDR1 MNHEY, CDR2 SMNVEV (reference sequence). The CDR3 length is 15 residues. V shed 5 bases, J shed 3 bases, and the junction held 8 bases outside the gene matches.

The V gene is TRBV6-5, the J gene TRBJ1-1, with D possibly matching TRBD1 (6 bases). Germline assignment: CDR1 MNHEY and CDR2 SVGAGI. V lost 4 bases and J 6 bases, leaving 9 bases between the germline ends. The CDR3 covers 12 residues. CDR3 residues: CASSFEGAEAFF. The CDR3 DNA sequence: TGTGCCAGCAGTTTCGAGGGGGCTGAAGCTTTCTTT.

This clone was detected only a few times. The CDR3 loop is CASSFNYGYTF. DNA for the CDR3: TGTGCCAGCAGCTTTAACTATGGCTACACCTTC. The chain joins TRBV5-4 to TRBJ1-2; D call uncertain. Germline V CDR1 and CDR2: SGHNT, YYREEE (reference sequence). This CDR3 is 11 amino acids long. Trimming cost V 2 bases and J 1 base, with 0 bases left between them. Full variable domain (rest looked up from reference TRBV5-4 and TRBJ1-2): ETGVTQSPTHLIKTRGQQVTLRCSSQSGHNTVSWYQQALGQGPQFIFQYYREEENGRGNFPPRFSGLQFPNYSSELNVNALELDDSALYLCASSFNYGYTFGSGTRLTVV.

The rearrangement uses TRBV19 and TRBJ2-2; 9 bases line up with TRBD1. V shed 6 bases, J shed 6 bases, and the junction held 8 bases outside the gene matches. CDR3 length: 15 amino acids. CDR1 and CDR2 from the germline V gene are LNHDA and SQIVND (reference sequence). Written as DNA, the CDR3 is TGTGCCAGTAGCACAGGGGGCGTTAATTCCGGGGAGCTGTTTTTT. It specifies CASSTGGVNSGELFF.

The V gene is TRBV9, the J gene TRBJ2-1; TRBD2 matches at 12 bases. CDR3 length: 17 amino acids. The germline gives CDR1 SGDLS, CDR2 YYNGEE. J lost 7 bases, V lost 4 bases, and 12 bases had no gene match. DNA of the CDR3: TGTGCCAGCAGCTCCCGACTAGCGGGAGTGGGGTTGAATGAGCAGTTCTTC. It specifies CASSSRLAGVGLNEQFF.

V usage is TRBV9 and J usage is TRBJ2-7, with D possibly TRBD2 on 6 matching bases. CDR1 and CDR2 from the germline V gene are SGDLS and YYNGEE. CDR3 length: 15 amino acids. Trimming took off 0 bases at V and 6 bases at J, with 16 bases between the two ends. The CDR3 reads CASSVGTDRGSEQYF. The DNA for the CDR3 is TGTGCCAGCAGCGTAGGAACAGACCGGGGGAGCGAGCAGTACTTC.

The rearrangement links TRBV20-1 to TRBJ2-7, with D possibly matching TRBD1 (6 bases). Trimming removed 6 bases at V and 6 bases at J, with 12 bases between. Germline CDR1 is DFQATT and CDR2 is SNEGSKA (reference sequence). The CDR3 has 11 amino acids. This CDR3 is CSARGQTEQYF. In nucleotides, the CDR3 is TGCAGTGCCAGGGGCCAGACCGAGCAGTACTTC.

CDR3 sequence (DNA): TGCGCCAGCAGCCAAGATTATATGGGATCGGGGGCGTTCTACAATGAGCAGTTCTTC. Its translation is CASSQDYMGSGAFYNEQFF. The V gene is TRBV4-1, the J gene TRBJ2-1; possibly TRBD1 or TRBD2 for D (6 bases each). The CDR3 is made up of 19 amino acids. The V gene's germline CDR1 is MGHRA and CDR2 YSYEKL. V gave up 0 bases and J gave up 3 bases, with 21 bases separating them.

The CDR3 sequence: CASSQDPTSNEQFF. CDR3 bases: TGCGCCAGCAGCCAAGACCCGACCTCGAATGAGCAGTTCTTC. The genes are TRBV4-1 and TRBJ2-1; D gene uncertain. In germline, CDR1 is MGHRA, CDR2 YSYEKL. The CDR3 has 14 amino acids. Trimming shortened V by 0 bases and J by 7 bases, and 10 bases separated the two germline ends.

V is TRBV11-2 and J is TRBJ2-1, with 11 positions matching TRBD1. This CDR3 is built from 14 residues. Germline V CDR1 and CDR2: SGHAT, FQNNGV. V gave up 5 bases and J gave up 9 bases; unmatched junction bases: 6. CDR3 in amino acids: CASSPGTGGLEQFF. The CDR3 DNA follows: TGTGCCAGCAGCCCCGGGACAGGGGGACTTGAGCAGTTCTTC.

J is TRBJ2-3 and V is TRBV14; perhaps TRBD2 as D (5 bases). Germline V gene data show CDR1 as SGHDN and CDR2 as FVKESK. With 8 bases removed from V and 5 bases from J, the gap between germline ends came to 8 bases. The length of the CDR3 is 11 residues. CDR3 sequence: CASGGLDTQYF. The CDR3, as DNA: TGTGCCAGCGGAGGATTAGATACGCAGTATTTT.

The CDR3 here is CASFPWGGDFGANVLTF. The CDR3 DNA reads as TGTGCCAGCTTCCCGTGGGGGGGCGACTTTGGGGCCAACGTCCTGACTTTC. The chain is built from TRBV5-6 and TRBJ2-6; perhaps TRBD2 as D (7 bases). Between the trimmed V and J ends, which lost 7 bases and 3 bases, there was a span of 20 bases. This CDR3 is 17 amino acids long. Germline CDR1 and CDR2: SGHDT and YYEEEE.

The chain employs TRBV9 and TRBJ2-5; 7 nucleotides align to TRBD1. The CDR3 runs 13 residues. Germline V gives CDR1 SGDLS, CDR2 YYNGEE. Germline trimming cut 4 bases from V and 3 bases from J; bases unmatched to any gene: 3. The DNA for the CDR3 is TGTGCCAGCAGCCGTACAGGGGAAGAGACCCAGTACTTC. It encodes CASSRTGEETQYF.

V usage is TRBV19 and J usage is TRBJ1-5; the D is unclear. The CDR3 runs 14 residues. From germline, CDR1 is LNHDA and CDR2 SQIVND (reference sequence). V was shortened by 6 bases and J by 2 bases, with 11 bases between the two germline ends. CDR3: CASSRRGGNQPQHF. The CDR3 DNA follows: TGTGCCAGTAGCCGTCGGGGTGGCAATCAGCCCCAGCATTTT.

V is TRBV4-2 and J is TRBJ1-5; D perhaps matches TRBD1 (5 bases). Germline V gene data show CDR1 as LGHNA and CDR2 as YNFKEQ. Trimming shortened V by 4 bases and J by 1 base, and 17 bases separated the two germline ends. The CDR3 length is 17 residues. Here the CDR3 reads CASSPGQTPRSNQPQHF. CDR3 bases: TGTGCCAGCAGCCCTGGACAAACCCCCAGGAGCAATCAGCCCCAGCATTTT.

The chain uses TRBV19 and TRBJ1-5; maybe TRBD1 (5 bases). Per the germline V gene, CDR1 is LNHDA and CDR2 is SQIVND (reference sequence). CDR3 length: 16 amino acids. V lost 4 bases and J 2 bases, leaving 15 bases between the germline ends. The CDR3 DNA is TGTGCCAGTAGTACCAACAAGGGGAAGGGCAATCAGCCCCAGCATTTT. Protein product: CASSTNKGKGNQPQHF.

The chain couples TRBV6-5 to TRBJ1-1; D is possibly TRBD1 (5 bases). The CDR3 loop spans 14 amino acids. From germline, CDR1 is MNHEY and CDR2 SVGAGI. Trimming cost V 5 bases and J 6 bases, with 16 bases left between them. The CDR3 spells CASSGDRRVPEAFF. The CDR3 coding sequence is TGTGCCAGCAGTGGGGACCGTCGCGTCCCTGAAGCTTTCTTT.

The chain recombines TRBV5-1 with TRBJ2-1, with TRBD2 matching 9 bases. J lost 6 bases, V lost 4 bases, and 11 bases had no gene match. The CDR3 spans 16 residues. Germline values: CDR1 SGHRS, CDR2 YFSETQ. In DNA form, the CDR3 reads TGCGCCAGCAGCCGCGCCCCAGCGGGAGGTCTCAATGAGCAGTTCTTC. Protein product: CASSRAPAGGLNEQFF.

Written as DNA, the CDR3 is TGTGCCAGCAGCTCCCAGGGGACCGGTAATTCACCCCTCCACTTT. This codes for CASSSQGTGNSPLHF. The chain joins TRBV7-2 to TRBJ1-6; perhaps TRBD1 as D (6 bases). V gave up 4 bases and J gave up 6 bases, with 13 bases separating them. Germline assignment: CDR1 SGHTA and CDR2 FQGNSA. CDR3 length: 15 amino acids.

This chain joins TRBV5-1 and TRBJ1-4, with TRBD1 as a possible D gene (5 bases). From germline, CDR1 is SGHRS and CDR2 YFSETQ. The CDR3 length is 13 residues. The V and J ends lost 0 bases and 12 bases respectively, with 12 bases between them. Here the CDR3 reads CASSLETVPQLFF. The CDR3 nucleotides are TGCGCCAGCAGCTTGGAGACAGTTCCCCAACTGTTTTTT.

The rearrangement uses TRBV5-1 and TRBJ2-7, with 7 positions matching TRBD1. Unmatched junction bases numbered 4, after V lost 4 bases and J lost 0 bases. Looked up from germline, CDR1 is SGHRS and CDR2 is YFSETQ. This CDR3 region has 14 residues. In DNA, the CDR3 is TGCGCCAGCAGCAGGGACAGAAACTCCTACGAGCAGTACTTC. It encodes CASSRDRNSYEQYF. Together with reference TRBV5-1 and TRBJ2-7, the CDR3 gives the full variable domain: KAGVTQTPRYLIKTRGQQVTLSCSPISGHRSVSWYQQTPGQGLQFLFEYFSETQRNKGNFPGRFSGRQFSNSRSEMNVSTLELGDSALYLCASSRDRNSYEQYFGPGTRLTVT.

The V and J genes are TRBV18 and TRBJ2-7, with D uncertain. CDR1 is KGHSH, CDR2 LQKENI, per germline. There are 12 residues in the CDR3. V was pared by 1 base and J by 6 bases, with 7 bases between. CDR3: CASSPQGSEQYF. The DNA of the CDR3 is TGTGCCAGCTCACCACAGGGAAGCGAGCAGTACTTC.

The genes are TRBV6-1 and TRBJ2-7; D is possibly TRBD1 (7 bases). The length of the CDR3 is 14 residues. Germline lookup yields CDR1 MNHNS and CDR2 SASEGT. With 1 base removed from V and 4 bases from J, the gap between germline ends came to 11 bases. The CDR3 sequence: CASSEVGGQYEQYF. The CDR3 DNA follows: TGTGCCAGCAGTGAAGTGGGGGGACAGTACGAGCAGTACTTC.

The J gene is TRBJ1-6, the V gene TRBV30; weak D call: TRBD1 (5 bases). V lost 3 bases and J 6 bases, leaving 18 bases between the germline ends. CDR1 and CDR2 (germline): GTSNPN, SVGIG (reference sequence). The CDR3 is 16 amino acids. The CDR3 spells CAWRPAGQGSNSPLHF. DNA for the CDR3: TGTGCCTGGAGACCAGCGGGTCAGGGAAGTAATTCACCCCTCCACTTT.